This T cell receptor beta chain was profiled in a study of human T cells and chemical hapten exposure. Overall study context: Researchers reported sensitizing a roughly 2 cm by roughly 2 cm upper inner arm skin site with 2% DPC. Upper-back patch tests with 0.01% DPC were read at 6 days.

CDR1 and CDR2 from the germline V gene are SNHLY and FYNNEI. The CDR3 consists of 15 residues. Trimming took 1 base from V and 11 from J; bases not matched to a gene: 6. This clonotype showed up many times. Original methodology: A per-sample median of about 100,000 TCRs was observed, with counts ranging from roughly 20,000 to 750,000. Via MiXCR, TCRdb re-called the RACE reads, giving one row per CDR3 protein. TCRdb's processing, not the study's, gives the V and J calls here. The sample includes about 90,000 distinct CDR3 sequences, roughly a tenth of them seen just once. Specified time point: patch test 3, about 24 weeks after DPC sensitization. Treatment here: therapeutic diphenylcyclopropenone sensitization with weekly scalp DPC. Total RNA came from unfractionated whole blood.

The clonotype comes from a young woman with alopecia areata. Some clones in this sample may be carry-over from other donors' samples. Here the sequenced sample was whole blood, taken in connection with sensitization to the hapten diphenylcyclopropenone (DPC). This sequence joins TRBV2 and TRBJ2-1; the match to TRBD2 covers 12 bases. The CDR3: CASSEVSSGRAQQFF. In DNA form, the CDR3 reads TGTGCCAGCAGTGAAGTGTCTAGCGGGAGGGCCCAGCAGTTCTTC.